Each of the 5 T cell receptor beta chains below was sequenced from the same sample in a study of Ad26.COV2.S vaccination and SARS-CoV-2 variants. Generated by immunoSEQ multiplex PCR, the TCRdb table keeps only in-frame clones and is missing some. The sample lists roughly 700,000 clones, 89% seen once, with approximately 1.5% in the top ten. The treatment: around 19 received Ad26.COV2.S at low or high dose, single or two shots; roughly five received placebo; per-sample allocation not given. The investigators took samples on day 63 after the first vaccine or placebo injection. Material: peripheral blood, obtained in a trial of Ad26.COV2.S vaccine versus placebo. These receptors came from a person aged 18-65 years who received the Ad26.COV2.S COVID-19 vaccine or a placebo.

The CDR3 loop is CASSGRSSYEQYF. Written as DNA, the CDR3 is TGTGCCAGCTCAGGGCGAAGCTCCTACGAGCAGTACTTC. J is TRBJ2-7 and V is TRBV18; the D is unclear. The CDR3 extends over 13 amino acids. Trimming removed 5 bases from V and 0 bases from J, with 8 bases in between. Germline V gene data show CDR1 as KGHSH and CDR2 as LQKENI.

In its sample, this clone was seen once. The chain joins TRBV6-1 to TRBJ2-7; 10 bases are a match to TRBD1. V lost 2 bases to trimming and J lost 2 bases; unmatched junction nucleotides: 6. Germline V lookup: CDR1 MNHNS, CDR2 SASEGT. This CDR3 spans 16 amino acids. CDR3 sequence: CASSEFSGTGAYEQYF. DNA of the CDR3: TGTGCCAGCAGTGAATTCTCCGGGACAGGGGCCTACGAGCAGTACTTC.

This chain uses TRBV12-3 or TRBV12-4 with TRBJ1-5, with D possibly being TRBD1 (5 bases). The CDR3 has 13 residues. V was clipped by 6 bases and J by 3 bases, with 9 bases between them. The CDR3 bases are TGTGCCAGCAGCGCGACAGTCAATCAGCCCCAGCATTTT. Translated, it gives CASSATVNQPQHF.

This chain links TRBV7-9 with TRBJ1-2, with 7 bases lining up with TRBD1. CDR1 and CDR2 from the germline V gene are SEHNR and FQNEAQ (reference sequence). V trimming: 6 bases; J trimming: 6 bases; junction bases outside the gene matches: 7. CDR3 length: 13 residues. CDR3 DNA sequence: TGTGCCAGCAGGTCGACAGGGTCGGATGGCTACACCTTC. Residues: CASRSTGSDGYTF.

This chain connects TRBV2 to TRBJ2-1, with D uncertain. The V gene lost 6 bases and the J gene lost 1 base, with 10 bases spanning the gap. The germline V gene encodes CDR1 SNHLY and CDR2 FYNNEI. The CDR3 spans 14 residues. The CDR3 DNA is TGTGCCAGCAGCCAGACTCTTTCCTACAATGAGCAGTTCTTC. Protein product: CASSQTLSYNEQFF.